Listed below are T cell receptor beta chains from one sample, sequenced in a study of cytomegalovirus exposure and HLA in healthy donors. Produced via immunoSEQ multiplex PCR; TCRdb's table is partial and in-frame only. Counted here are over 95,000 clones, roughly 70% occurring once; the ten biggest clones make up 4.2%. The sequencing input was PBMCs. The origin of the receptors is a woman aged 40 to 50 in good health and CMV-seropositive. Both conserved end residues are part of each CDR3. D genes are given only for firm matches. Size tells how often a clone was seen (once, few, many) or the class of an expanded clone, and some rows leave it out.

V	J	size	D	CDR3	DNA
TRBV5-5	TRBJ2-3	.	.	CASSLLAGSSTDTQYF	TGTGCCAGCAGCTTGTTGGCGGGCTCTAGCACAGATACGCAGTATTTT
TRBV30	TRBJ2-7	.	TRBD2	CAWSVLPGLAGEYF	TGTGCCTGGAGTGTACTTCCTGGACTAGCGGGGGAGTACTTC
TRBV5-8	TRBJ1-3	.	.	CASSLANYRASGNTIYF	TGTGCCAGCAGCTTAGCAAACTACAGGGCGTCTGGAAACACCATATATTTT
TRBV30	TRBJ1-2	.	.	CAWSVTGGANYGYTF	TGTGCCTGGAGTGTAACGGGGGGAGCGAACTATGGCTACACCTTC
TRBV13	TRBJ1-1	few	TRBD1	CASSGGTDPSNTEAFF	TGTGCCAGCAGCGGTGGGACAGATCCCTCGAACACTGAAGCTTTCTTT
TRBV18	TRBJ2-1	.	TRBD1	CASSPGGDRGYNEQFF	TGTGCCAGCTCACCCGGCGGGGACAGGGGCTACAATGAGCAGTTCTTC
TRBV5-1	TRBJ2-7	.	TRBD1	CASSRTGESYEQYF	TGCGCCAGCAGCCGGACAGGGGAGTCCTACGAGCAGTACTTC
TRBV19	TRBJ2-5	.	.	CASSIIRGIEETQYF	TGTGCCAGTAGTATCATAAGGGGGATAGAAGAGACCCAGTACTTC
TRBV19	TRBJ2-7	.	.	CASSQPRDMSSYEQYF	TGTGCCAGTAGCCAACCCCGGGACATGAGCTCCTACGAGCAGTACTTC
TRBV28	TRBJ2-2	few	.	CASTQTNTGELFF	TGTGCCAGCACCCAAACGAACACCGGGGAGCTGTTTTTT
TRBV1	TRBJ2-7	.	.	CTSSQDSGTSEQYF	TGCACCAGCAGCCAAGATAGTGGGACTAGCGAGCAGTACTTC
TRBV6-5	TRBJ2-1	few	TRBD1	CASSDRGPNEQFF	TGTGCCAGCAGCGACAGGGGTCCGAATGAGCAGTTCTTC
TRBV5-5	TRBJ1-2	.	TRBD1	CASSAAAQGAYGYTF	TGTGCCAGCAGCGCCGCGGCACAGGGGGCTTATGGCTACACCTTC
TRBV11-2	TRBJ2-1	.	TRBD2	CASSSPRTSGGNSYNEQFF	TGTGCCAGCAGCTCGCCACGGACTAGCGGGGGGAACTCCTACAATGAGCAGTTCTTC
TRBV12-5	TRBJ2-5	.	TRBD2	CASGLARLASFQETQYF	TGTGCTAGTGGTTTGGCCCGACTAGCGAGCTTCCAAGAGACCCAGTACTTC
TRBV11-3	TRBJ2-1	.	TRBD2	CASSPLTSGRGGNEQFF	TGTGCCAGCAGCCCCCTAACTAGCGGGAGGGGGGGAAATGAGCAGTTCTTC
TRBV5-1	TRBJ2-1	.	TRBD2	CASRASGGASYNEQFF	TGCGCCAGCAGGGCTAGCGGGGGGGCATCCTACAATGAGCAGTTCTTC
TRBV5-1	TRBJ2-1	.	TRBD1	CASSLTPAGQGANEQFF	TGCGCCAGCAGCTTGACCCCCGCCGGACAGGGGGCGAATGAGCAGTTCTTC
TRBV7-9	TRBJ2-1	.	TRBD2	CSSSLTPLTSGAYNEQFF	TGTTCCAGCAGCTTAACCCCTCTTACTAGCGGGGCCTACAATGAGCAGTTCTTC
TRBV6-5	TRBJ2-7	.	TRBD1	CASSLGQGSYEQYF	TGTGCCAGCAGCCTCGGACAGGGCTCCTACGAGCAGTACTTC
TRBV4-1	TRBJ2-2	.	.	CASSQGDRNTGELFF	TGCGCCAGCAGCCAAGGAGACAGAAATACCGGGGAGCTGTTTTTT
TRBV9	TRBJ2-7	.	.	CASSEGAREDGYYEQYF	TGTGCCAGCAGCGAGGGTGCGAGGGAAGACGGTTACTACGAGCAGTACTTC
TRBV19	TRBJ2-7	.	.	CASSMTAASYEQYF	TGTGCCAGTAGTATGACAGCCGCCTCCTACGAGCAGTACTTC
TRBV29-1	TRBJ2-2	.	.	CSMGENTGELFF	TGCAGCATGGGAGAGAACACCGGGGAGCTGTTTTTT
TRBV4-1	TRBJ1-1	.	.	CASSHPTGNTEAFF	TGCGCCAGCAGCCACCCTACAGGGAACACTGAAGCTTTCTTT
TRBV2	TRBJ1-4	.	.	CASSEGTANEKLFF	TGTGCCAGCAGTGAAGGGACAGCTAATGAAAAACTGTTTTTT
TRBV28	TRBJ2-5	.	TRBD1	CASATGGGETQYF	TGTGCCAGCGCTACAGGGGGAGGAGAGACCCAGTACTTC
TRBV30	TRBJ2-3	.	TRBD2	CAWSGIAGGLGPDTQYF	TGTGCCTGGAGTGGTATAGCGGGGGGGCTGGGGCCAGATACGCAGTATTTT
TRBV4-1	TRBJ2-3	.	.	CASSQARDISTDTQYF	TGCGCCAGCAGCCAAGCCAGGGACATTAGCACAGATACGCAGTATTTT